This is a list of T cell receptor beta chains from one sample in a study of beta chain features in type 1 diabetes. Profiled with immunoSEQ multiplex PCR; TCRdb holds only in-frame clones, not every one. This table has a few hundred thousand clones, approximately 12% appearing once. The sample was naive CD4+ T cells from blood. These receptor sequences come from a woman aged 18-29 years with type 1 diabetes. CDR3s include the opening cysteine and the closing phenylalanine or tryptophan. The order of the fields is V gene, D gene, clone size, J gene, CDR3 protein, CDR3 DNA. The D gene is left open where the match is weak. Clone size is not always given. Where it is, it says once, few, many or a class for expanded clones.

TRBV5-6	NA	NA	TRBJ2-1	CASSLNPRGIYNEQFF	TGTGCCAGCAGCTTAAATCCAAGGGGCATCTACAATGAGCAGTTCTTC
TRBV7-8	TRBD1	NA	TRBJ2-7	CASSLALDRGYEQYF	TGTGCCAGCAGCTTAGCCCTTGACAGGGGCTACGAGCAGTACTTC
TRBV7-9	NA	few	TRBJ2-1	CAAPTGHPRYNEQFF	TGTGCCGCCCCCACAGGGCATCCGCGCTACAATGAGCAGTTCTTC
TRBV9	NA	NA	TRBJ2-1	CASSVIASRGEQFF	TGTGCCAGCAGCGTAATAGCGTCACGGGGTGAGCAGTTCTTC
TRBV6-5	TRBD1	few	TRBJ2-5	CASRDRTGETQYF	TGTGCCAGCAGGGACAGGACCGGGGAGACCCAGTACTTC
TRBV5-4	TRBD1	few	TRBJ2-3	CASSEDRVTDTQYF	TGTGCCAGCAGCGAGGACAGGGTCACAGATACGCAGTATTTT
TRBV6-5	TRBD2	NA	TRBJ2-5	CASSSSGGPQETQYF	TGTGCCAGCAGCTCTAGCGGGGGCCCACAAGAGACCCAGTACTTC
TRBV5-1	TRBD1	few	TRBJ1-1	CASSLEGAVTEAFF	TGCGCCAGCAGCTTGGAGGGGGCCGTGACTGAAGCTTTCTTT
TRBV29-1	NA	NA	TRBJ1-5	CSVRAGDSNQPQHF	TGCAGCGTTCGGGCAGGGGATAGCAATCAGCCCCAGCATTTT
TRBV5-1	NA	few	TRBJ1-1	CASSRDSTNTEAFF	TGCGCCAGCAGCCGGGACTCCACGAACACTGAAGCTTTCTTT
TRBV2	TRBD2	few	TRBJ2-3	CASSSRTSGTTDTQYF	TGTGCCAGCAGCTCTCGGACTAGCGGGACCACAGATACGCAGTATTTT
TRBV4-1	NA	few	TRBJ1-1	CASSQERTEAFF	TGCGCCAGCAGCCAAGAGAGGACTGAAGCTTTCTTT
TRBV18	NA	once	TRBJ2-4	CASSPPGRAKNIQYF	TGTGCCAGCTCACCACCGGGGCGAGCCAAAAACATTCAGTACTTC
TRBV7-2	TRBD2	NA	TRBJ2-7	CASSLEELAGPYEQYF	TGTGCCAGCAGCTTAGAGGAACTAGCGGGACCCTACGAGCAGTACTTC
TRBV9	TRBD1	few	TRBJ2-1	CASSDTGTDYNEQFF	TGTGCCAGCAGCGATACCGGGACAGACTACAATGAGCAGTTCTTC
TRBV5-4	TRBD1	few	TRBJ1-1	CASSLDRDRGQAFF	TGTGCCAGCAGCTTGGACCGGGACAGGGGACAAGCTTTCTTT
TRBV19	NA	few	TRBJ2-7	CASSGAGTVSYEQYF	TGTGCCAGTAGTGGGGCGGGGACGGTCTCCTACGAGCAGTACTTC
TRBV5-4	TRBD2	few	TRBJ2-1	CASSLGTSGSDEQFF	TGTGCCAGCAGCCTCGGGACTAGCGGGAGTGATGAGCAGTTCTTC
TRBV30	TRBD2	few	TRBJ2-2	CAWSGIGTSRFTGELFF	TGTGCCTGGAGTGGGATCGGGACTAGCAGGTTCACCGGGGAGCTGTTTTTT
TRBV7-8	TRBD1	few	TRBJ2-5	CASSVRTGTGDWETQYF	TGTGCCAGCAGCGTACGGACAGGAACCGGTGATTGGGAGACCCAGTACTTC
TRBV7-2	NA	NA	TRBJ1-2	CASSARTDVNYGYTF	TGTGCCAGCAGCGCTAGGACAGACGTTAACTATGGCTACACCTTC
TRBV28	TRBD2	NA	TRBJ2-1	CASGSGSLWNEQFF	TGTGCCAGCGGGAGCGGGAGTTTGTGGAATGAGCAGTTCTTC
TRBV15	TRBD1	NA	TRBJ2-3	CATSRDLLGDRGDTQYF	TGTGCCACCAGCAGAGATCTATTGGGGGACAGGGGAGATACGCAGTATTTT
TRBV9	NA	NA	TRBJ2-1	CASSVGIEDNEQFF	TGTGCCAGCAGCGTAGGGATTGAGGACAATGAGCAGTTCTTC
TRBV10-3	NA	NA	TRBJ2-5	CAISDLPRETQYF	TGTGCCATCAGTGACTTACCCCGGGAGACCCAGTACTTC
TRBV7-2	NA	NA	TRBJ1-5	CASSLGGRAHNQPQHF	TGTGCCAGCAGCTTAGGGGGCAGGGCCCACAATCAGCCCCAGCATTTT
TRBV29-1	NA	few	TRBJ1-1	CSVARVTGLAEAFF	TGCAGCGTTGCCCGCGTAACAGGGCTGGCTGAAGCTTTCTTT
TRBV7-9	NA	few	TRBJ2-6	CASSSIGRGSPGANVLTF	TGTGCCAGCAGCTCCATAGGGAGAGGGAGTCCTGGGGCCAACGTCCTGACTTTC
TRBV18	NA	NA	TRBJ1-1	CASSPPQGREAFF	TGTGCCAGCTCACCACCACAGGGCCGTGAAGCTTTCTTT
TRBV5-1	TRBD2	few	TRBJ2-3	CASSFLTRTSGRTDTQYF	TGCGCCAGCAGCTTTCTCACCAGGACTAGCGGGCGCACAGATACGCAGTATTTT
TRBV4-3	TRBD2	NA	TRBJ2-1	CASSLAGENYNEQFF	TGCGCCAGCAGCCTAGCGGGCGAGAACTACAATGAGCAGTTCTTC
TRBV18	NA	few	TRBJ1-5	CASSPVGQGTGQPQHF	TGTGCCAGCTCACCAGTCGGCCAGGGAACGGGTCAGCCCCAGCATTTT
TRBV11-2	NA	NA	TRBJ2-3	CASSLGGRTDTQYF	TGTGCCAGCAGCTTAGGGGGCCGCACAGATACGCAGTATTTT
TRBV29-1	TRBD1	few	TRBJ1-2	CSVEATGGYYGYTF	TGCAGCGTTGAGGCGACAGGGGGGTACTATGGCTACACCTTC
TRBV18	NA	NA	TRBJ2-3	CASSPSDTQYF	TGTGCCAGCTCACCTTCGGATACGCAGTATTTT
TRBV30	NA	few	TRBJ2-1	CAWSGLAGLNEQFF	TGTGCCTGGAGTGGGCTAGCCGGTCTGAATGAGCAGTTCTTC